This section outlines one T cell receptor beta chain sequence together with its context. The authors ran a second PCR of 7 to 11 cycles using a sample-barcoded 5' primer and a J-beta primer mix. Researchers report that each sample yielded at least 2.5 million CDR3-containing paired-end reads. One entry per CDR3 protein results from TCRdb running MiXCR on the 5' RACE reads. There are fewer than 1,000,000 distinct CDR3 sequences in the sample; more than 35% occur only once, and about a sixth lies in the top ten. The data are from a study of blood T cells in healthy people across ages. Germline V gene lookup returns CDR1 DFQATT and CDR2 SNEGSKA (reference sequence). J lost 3 bases, V lost 5 bases, and 12 bases had no gene match. This CDR3 spans 15 amino acids.

The V call is TRBV20-1, the J call TRBJ2-7; 8 bases are shared with TRBD2. The sample was blood. The receptor was isolated from a man at least 80 years old in good health. The CDR3, as DNA: TGCAGTGCTTCCTCCCCGGGACTAGACTTCTACGAGCAGTACTTC. This sequence encodes CSASSPGLDFYEQYF.